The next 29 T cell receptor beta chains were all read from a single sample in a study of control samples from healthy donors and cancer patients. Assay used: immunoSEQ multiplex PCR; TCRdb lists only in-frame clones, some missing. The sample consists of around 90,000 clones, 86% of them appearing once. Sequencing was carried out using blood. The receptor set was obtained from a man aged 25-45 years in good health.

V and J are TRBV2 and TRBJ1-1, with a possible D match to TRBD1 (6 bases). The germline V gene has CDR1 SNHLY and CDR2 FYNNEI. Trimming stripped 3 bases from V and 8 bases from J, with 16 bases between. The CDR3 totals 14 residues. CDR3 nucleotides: TGTGCCAGCAGTGAGATGCGGCAGGGGAGGGAAGCTTTCTTT. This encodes CASSEMRQGREAFF. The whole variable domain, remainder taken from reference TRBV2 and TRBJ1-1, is EPEVTQTPSHQVTQMGQEVILRCVPISNHLYFYWYRQILGQKVEFLVSFYNNEISEKSEIFDDQFSVERPDGSNFTLKIRSTKLEDSAMYFCASSEMRQGREAFFGQGTRLTVV.

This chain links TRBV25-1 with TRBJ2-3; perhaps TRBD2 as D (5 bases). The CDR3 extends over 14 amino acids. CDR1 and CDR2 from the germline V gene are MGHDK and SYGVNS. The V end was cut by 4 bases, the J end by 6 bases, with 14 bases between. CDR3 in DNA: TGTGCCAGCAGTGGTCTAGCCCCTAGTGATACGCAGTATTTT. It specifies CASSGLAPSDTQYF.

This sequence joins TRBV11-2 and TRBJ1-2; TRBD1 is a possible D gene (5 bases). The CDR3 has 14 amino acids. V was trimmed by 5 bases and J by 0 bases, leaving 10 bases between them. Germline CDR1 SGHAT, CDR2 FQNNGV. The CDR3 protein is CASSHPTANYGYTF. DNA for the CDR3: TGTGCCAGCAGCCACCCGACAGCTAACTATGGCTACACCTTC.

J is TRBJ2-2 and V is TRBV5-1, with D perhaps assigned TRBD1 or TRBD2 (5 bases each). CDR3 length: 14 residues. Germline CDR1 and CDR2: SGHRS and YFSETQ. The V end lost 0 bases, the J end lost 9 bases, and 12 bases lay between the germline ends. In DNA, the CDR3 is TGCGCCAGCAGCTTGGGGCAGGGAGACCGGGAGCTGTTTTTT. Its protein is CASSLGQGDRELFF.

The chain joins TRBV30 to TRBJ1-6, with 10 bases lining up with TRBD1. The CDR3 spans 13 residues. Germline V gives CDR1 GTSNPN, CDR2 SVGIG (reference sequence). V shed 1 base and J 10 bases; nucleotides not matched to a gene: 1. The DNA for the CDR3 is TGTGCCTGGAGTGGGGACAGGGGATCACCCCTCCACTTT. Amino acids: CAWSGDRGSPLHF.

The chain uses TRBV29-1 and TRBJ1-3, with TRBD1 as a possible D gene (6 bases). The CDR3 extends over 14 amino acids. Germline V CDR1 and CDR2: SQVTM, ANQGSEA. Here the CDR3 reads CSITGGSSGNTIYF. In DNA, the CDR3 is TGCAGTATTACGGGGGGCTCGTCTGGAAACACCATATATTTT.

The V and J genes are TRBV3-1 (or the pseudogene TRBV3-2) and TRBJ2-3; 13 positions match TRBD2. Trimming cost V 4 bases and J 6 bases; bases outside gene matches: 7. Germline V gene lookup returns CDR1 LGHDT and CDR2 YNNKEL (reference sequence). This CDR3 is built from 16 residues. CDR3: CASSLRRLAGGDTQYF. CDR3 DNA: TGTGCCAGCAGCCTTAGAAGACTAGCGGGGGGCGATACGCAGTATTTT.

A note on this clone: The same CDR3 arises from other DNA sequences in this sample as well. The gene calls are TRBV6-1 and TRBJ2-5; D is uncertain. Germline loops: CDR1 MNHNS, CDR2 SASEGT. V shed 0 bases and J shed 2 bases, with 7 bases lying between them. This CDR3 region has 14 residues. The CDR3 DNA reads TGTGCCAGCAGTGAAGCGCAAGGTCAAGAGACCCAGTACTTC. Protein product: CASSEAQGQETQYF.

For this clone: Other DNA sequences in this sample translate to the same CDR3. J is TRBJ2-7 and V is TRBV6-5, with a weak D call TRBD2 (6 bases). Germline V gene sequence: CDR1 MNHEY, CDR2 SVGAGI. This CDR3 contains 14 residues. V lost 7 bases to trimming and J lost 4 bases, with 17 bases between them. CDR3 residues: CASTGGTGKYEQYF. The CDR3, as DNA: TGTGCCAGCACCGGCGGGACGGGGAAGTACGAGCAGTACTTC.

As DNA, the CDR3 is TGTGCCAGCAGCTTAGCCATGAGTAATGAGCAGTTCTTC. It encodes CASSLAMSNEQFF. V is TRBV7-8 and J is TRBJ2-1, with no clear D. The CDR3 has 13 amino acids. Germline assignment: CDR1 SGHVS and CDR2 FQNEAQ. V was trimmed by 0 bases and J by 7 bases, leaving 7 bases between them.

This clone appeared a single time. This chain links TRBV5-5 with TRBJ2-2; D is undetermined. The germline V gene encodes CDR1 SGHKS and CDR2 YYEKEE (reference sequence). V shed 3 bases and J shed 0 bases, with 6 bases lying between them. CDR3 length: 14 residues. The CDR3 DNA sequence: TGTGCCAGCAGCTCGTTCGCGAACACCGGGGAGCTGTTTTTT. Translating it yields CASSSFANTGELFF.

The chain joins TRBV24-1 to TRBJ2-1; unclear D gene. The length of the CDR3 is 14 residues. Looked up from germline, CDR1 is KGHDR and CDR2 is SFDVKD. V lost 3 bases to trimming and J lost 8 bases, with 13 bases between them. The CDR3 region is CATSDRAVGHEQFF. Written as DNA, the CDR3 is TGTGCCACCAGTGATAGGGCCGTGGGTCATGAGCAGTTCTTC.

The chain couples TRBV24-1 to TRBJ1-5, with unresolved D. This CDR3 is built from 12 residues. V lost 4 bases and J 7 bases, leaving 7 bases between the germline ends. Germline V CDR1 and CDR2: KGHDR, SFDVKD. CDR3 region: CATSDPGQPQHF. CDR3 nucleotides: TGTGCCACCAGTGACCCTGGACAGCCCCAGCATTTT.

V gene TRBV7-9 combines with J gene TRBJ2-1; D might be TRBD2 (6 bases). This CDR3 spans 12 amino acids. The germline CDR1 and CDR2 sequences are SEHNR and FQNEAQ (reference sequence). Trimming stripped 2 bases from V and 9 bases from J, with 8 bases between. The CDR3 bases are TGTGCCAGCAGCTTATGGGGAGGTGAGCAGTTCTTC. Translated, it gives CASSLWGGEQFF.

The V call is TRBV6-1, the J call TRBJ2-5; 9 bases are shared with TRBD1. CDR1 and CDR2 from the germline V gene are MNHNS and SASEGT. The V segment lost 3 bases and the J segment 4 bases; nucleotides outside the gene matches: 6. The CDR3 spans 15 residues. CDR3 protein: CASSELLDRGETQYF. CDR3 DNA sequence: TGTGCCAGCAGTGAGTTGTTGGACAGGGGAGAGACCCAGTACTTC.

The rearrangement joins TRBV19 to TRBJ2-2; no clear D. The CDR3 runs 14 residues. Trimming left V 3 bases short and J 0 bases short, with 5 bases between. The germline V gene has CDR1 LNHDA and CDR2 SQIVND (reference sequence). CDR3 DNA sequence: TGTGCCAGTAGTATGCGCTCGAACACCGGGGAGCTGTTTTTT. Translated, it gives CASSMRSNTGELFF.

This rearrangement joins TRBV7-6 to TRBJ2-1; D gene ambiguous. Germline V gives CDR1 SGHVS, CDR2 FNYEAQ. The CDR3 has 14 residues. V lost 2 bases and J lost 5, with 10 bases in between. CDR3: CASSLLKSHNEQFF. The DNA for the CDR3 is TGTGCCAGCAGCTTACTTAAGTCCCACAATGAGCAGTTCTTC.

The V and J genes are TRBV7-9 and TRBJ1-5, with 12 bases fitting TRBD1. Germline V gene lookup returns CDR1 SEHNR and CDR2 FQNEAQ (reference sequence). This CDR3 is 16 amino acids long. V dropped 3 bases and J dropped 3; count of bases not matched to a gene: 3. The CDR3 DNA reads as TGTGCCAGCAGCTTGGGGACAGGGGGCCCCAATCAGCCCCAGCATTTT. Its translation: CASSLGTGGPNQPQHF.

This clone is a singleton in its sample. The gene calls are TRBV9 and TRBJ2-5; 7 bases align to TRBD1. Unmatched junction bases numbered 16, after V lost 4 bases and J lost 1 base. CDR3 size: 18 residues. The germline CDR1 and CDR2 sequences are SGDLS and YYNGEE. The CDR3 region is CASSPGQFLSGGQETQYF. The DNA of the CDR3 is TGTGCCAGCAGCCCGGGACAGTTTCTATCTGGGGGCCAAGAGACCCAGTACTTC.

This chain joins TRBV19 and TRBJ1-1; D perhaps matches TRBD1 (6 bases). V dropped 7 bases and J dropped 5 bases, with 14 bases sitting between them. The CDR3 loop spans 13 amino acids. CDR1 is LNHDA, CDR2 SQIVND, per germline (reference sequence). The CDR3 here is CASIPGAGTEAFF. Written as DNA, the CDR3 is TGTGCCAGTATTCCAGGGGCCGGAACTGAAGCTTTCTTT. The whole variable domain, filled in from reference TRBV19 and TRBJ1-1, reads DGGITQSPKYLFRKEGQNVTLSCEQNLNHDAMYWYRQDPGQGLRLIYYSQIVNDFQKGDIAEGYSVSREKKESFPLTVTSAQKNPTAFYLCASIPGAGTEAFFGQGTRLTVV.

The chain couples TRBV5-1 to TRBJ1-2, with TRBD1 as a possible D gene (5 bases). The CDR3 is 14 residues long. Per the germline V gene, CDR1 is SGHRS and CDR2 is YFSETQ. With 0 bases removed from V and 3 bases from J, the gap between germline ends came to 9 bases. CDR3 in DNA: TGCGCCAGCAGCTTGGCGGGGGAAGACTATGGCTACACCTTC. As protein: CASSLAGEDYGYTF.

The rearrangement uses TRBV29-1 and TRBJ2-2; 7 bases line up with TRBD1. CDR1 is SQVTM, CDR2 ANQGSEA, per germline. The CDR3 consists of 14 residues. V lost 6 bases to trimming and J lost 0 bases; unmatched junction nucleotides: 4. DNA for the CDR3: TGCAGCGTGGCCGGGACAGCGAACACCGGGGAGCTGTTTTTT. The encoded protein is CSVAGTANTGELFF.

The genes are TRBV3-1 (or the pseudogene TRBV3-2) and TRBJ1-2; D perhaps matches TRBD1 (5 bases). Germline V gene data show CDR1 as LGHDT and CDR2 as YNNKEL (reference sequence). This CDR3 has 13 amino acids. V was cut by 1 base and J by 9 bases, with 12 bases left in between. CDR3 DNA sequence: TGTGCCAGCAGCCAAGTAAGGGGCGGGCGCTACACCTTC. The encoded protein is CASSQVRGGRYTF.

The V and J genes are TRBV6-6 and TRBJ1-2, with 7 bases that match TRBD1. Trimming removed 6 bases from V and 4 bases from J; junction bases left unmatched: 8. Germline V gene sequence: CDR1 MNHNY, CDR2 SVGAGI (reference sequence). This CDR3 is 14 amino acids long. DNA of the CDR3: TGTGCCAGCAGCCTCCTGACAGGGCCCTATGGCTACACCTTC. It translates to CASSLLTGPYGYTF.

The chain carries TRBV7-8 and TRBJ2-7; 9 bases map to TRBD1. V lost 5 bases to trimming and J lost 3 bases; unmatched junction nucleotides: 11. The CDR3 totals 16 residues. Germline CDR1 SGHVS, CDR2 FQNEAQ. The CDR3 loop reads CASSATTGGSVYEQYF. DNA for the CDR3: TGTGCCAGCAGCGCCACGACAGGGGGTAGCGTCTACGAGCAGTACTTC.

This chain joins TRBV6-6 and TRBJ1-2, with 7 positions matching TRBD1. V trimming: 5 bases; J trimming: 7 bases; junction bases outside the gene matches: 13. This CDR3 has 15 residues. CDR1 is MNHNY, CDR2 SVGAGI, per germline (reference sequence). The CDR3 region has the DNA TGTGCCAGCAGTCCTCTAATAGGGGGCTTGAGTGGCTACACCTTC. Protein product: CASSPLIGGLSGYTF.

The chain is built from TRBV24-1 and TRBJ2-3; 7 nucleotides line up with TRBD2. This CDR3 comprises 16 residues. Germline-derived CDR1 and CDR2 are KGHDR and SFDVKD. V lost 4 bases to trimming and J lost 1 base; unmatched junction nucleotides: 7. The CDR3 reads CATSDPLADRTDTQYF. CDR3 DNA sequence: TGTGCCACCAGTGACCCCCTAGCGGACCGCACAGATACGCAGTATTTT.

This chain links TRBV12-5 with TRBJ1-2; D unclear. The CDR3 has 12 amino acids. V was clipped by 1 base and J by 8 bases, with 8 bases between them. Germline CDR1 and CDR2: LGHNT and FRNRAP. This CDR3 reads CASGLGQGGYTF. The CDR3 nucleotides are TGTGCTAGTGGTTTGGGACAAGGAGGCTACACCTTC.

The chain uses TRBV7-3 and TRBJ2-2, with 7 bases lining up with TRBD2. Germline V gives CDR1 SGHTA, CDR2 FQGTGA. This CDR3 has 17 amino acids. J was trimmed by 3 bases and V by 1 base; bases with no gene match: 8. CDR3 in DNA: TGTGCCAGCAGCTTAAGCGGCCTAGCGGACTACACCGGGGAGCTGTTTTTT. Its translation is CASSLSGLADYTGELFF.